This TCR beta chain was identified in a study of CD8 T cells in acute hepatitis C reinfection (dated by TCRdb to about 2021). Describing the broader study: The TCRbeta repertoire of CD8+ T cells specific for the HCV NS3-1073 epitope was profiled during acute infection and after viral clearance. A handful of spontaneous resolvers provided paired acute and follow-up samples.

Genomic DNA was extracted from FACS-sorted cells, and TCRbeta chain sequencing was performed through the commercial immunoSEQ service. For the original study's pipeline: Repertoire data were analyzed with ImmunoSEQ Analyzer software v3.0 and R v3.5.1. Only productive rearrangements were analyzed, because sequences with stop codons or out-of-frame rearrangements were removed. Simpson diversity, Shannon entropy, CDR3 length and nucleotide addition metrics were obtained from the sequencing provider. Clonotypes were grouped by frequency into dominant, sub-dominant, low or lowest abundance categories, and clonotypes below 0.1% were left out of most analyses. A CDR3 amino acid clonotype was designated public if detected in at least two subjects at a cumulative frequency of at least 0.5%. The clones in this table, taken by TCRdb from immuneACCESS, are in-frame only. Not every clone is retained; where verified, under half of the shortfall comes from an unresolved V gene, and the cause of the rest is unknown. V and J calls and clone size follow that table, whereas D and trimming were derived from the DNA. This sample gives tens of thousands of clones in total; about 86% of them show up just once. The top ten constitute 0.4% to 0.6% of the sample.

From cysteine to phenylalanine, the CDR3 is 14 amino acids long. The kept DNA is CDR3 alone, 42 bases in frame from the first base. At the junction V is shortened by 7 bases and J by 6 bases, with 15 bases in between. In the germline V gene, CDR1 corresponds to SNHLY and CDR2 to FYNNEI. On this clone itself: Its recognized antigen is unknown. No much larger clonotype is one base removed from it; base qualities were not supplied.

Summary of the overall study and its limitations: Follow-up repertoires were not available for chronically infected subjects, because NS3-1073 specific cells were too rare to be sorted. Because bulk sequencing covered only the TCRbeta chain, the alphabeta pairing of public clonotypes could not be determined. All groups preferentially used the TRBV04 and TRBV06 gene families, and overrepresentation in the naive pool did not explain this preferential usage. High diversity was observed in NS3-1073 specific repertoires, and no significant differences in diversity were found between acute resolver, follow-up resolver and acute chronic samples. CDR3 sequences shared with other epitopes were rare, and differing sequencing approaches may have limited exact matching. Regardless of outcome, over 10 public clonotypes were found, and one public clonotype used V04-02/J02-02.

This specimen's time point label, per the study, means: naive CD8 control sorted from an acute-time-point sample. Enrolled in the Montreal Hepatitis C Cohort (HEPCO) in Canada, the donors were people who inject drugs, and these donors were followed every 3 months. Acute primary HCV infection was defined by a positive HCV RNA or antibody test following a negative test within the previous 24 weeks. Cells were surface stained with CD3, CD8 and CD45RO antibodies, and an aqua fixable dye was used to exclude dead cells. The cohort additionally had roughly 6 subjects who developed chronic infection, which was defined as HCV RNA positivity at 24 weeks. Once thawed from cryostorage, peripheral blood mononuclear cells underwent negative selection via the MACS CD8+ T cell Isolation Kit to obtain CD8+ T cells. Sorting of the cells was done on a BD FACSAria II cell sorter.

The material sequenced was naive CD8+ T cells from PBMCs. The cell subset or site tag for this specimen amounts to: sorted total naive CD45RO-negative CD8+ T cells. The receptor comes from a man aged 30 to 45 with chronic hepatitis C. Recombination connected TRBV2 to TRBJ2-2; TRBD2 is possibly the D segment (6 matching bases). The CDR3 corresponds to CASIAASVPGELFF. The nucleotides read TGTGCCAGCATAGCGGCATCAGTACCCGGGGAGCTGTTTTTT.